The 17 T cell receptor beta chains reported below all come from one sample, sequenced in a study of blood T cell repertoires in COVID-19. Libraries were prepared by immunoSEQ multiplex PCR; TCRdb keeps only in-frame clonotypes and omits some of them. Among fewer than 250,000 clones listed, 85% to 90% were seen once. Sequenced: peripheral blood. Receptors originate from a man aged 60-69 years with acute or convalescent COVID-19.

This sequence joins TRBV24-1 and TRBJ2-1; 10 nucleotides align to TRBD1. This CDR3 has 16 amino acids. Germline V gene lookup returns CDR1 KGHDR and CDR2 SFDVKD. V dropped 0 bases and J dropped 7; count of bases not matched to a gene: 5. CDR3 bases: TGTGCCACCAGTGATTTGGGGGGACAGGGGCGAAATGAGCAGTTCTTC. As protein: CATSDLGGQGRNEQFF.

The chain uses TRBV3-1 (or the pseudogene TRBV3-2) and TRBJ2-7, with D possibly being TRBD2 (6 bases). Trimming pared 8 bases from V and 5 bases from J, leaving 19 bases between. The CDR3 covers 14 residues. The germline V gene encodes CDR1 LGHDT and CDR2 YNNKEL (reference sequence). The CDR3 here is CASSLQLASDEQYF. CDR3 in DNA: TGTGCCAGCTCCCTCCAGCTAGCGAGCGACGAGCAGTACTTC.

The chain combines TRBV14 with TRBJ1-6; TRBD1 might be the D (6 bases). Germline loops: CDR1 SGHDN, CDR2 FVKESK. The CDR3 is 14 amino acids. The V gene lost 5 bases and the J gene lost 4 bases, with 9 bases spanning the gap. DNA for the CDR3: TGTGCCAGCAGCATGGGACATTATAATTCACCCCTCCACTTT. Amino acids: CASSMGHYNSPLHF.

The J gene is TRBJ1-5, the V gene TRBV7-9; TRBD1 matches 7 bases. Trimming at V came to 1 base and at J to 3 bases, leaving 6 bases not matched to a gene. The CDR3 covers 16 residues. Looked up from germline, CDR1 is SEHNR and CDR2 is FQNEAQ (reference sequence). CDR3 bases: TGTGCCAGCAGCTTAGTAGGGGGCGACTTCAATCAGCCCCAGCATTTT. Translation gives CASSLVGGDFNQPQHF.

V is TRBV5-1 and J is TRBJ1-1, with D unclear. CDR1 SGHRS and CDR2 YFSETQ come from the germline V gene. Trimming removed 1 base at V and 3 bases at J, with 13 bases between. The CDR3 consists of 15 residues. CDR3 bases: TGCGCCAGCAGCTTGTTGGGCGACGGGGACACTGAAGCTTTCTTT. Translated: CASSLLGDGDTEAFF.

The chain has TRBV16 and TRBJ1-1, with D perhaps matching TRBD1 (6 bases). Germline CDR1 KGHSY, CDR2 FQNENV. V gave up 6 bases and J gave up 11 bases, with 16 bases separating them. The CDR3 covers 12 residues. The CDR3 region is CASSSNRRGAFF. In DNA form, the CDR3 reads TGTGCCAGCAGTTCCAATAGAAGGGGGGCTTTCTTT.

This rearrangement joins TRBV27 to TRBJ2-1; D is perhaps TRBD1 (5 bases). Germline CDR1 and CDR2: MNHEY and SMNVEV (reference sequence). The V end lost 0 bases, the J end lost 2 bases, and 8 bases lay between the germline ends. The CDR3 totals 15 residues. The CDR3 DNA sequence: TGTGCCAGCAGTTTATCGGGGCGGCCCTACAATGAGCAGTTCTTC. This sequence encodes CASSLSGRPYNEQFF.

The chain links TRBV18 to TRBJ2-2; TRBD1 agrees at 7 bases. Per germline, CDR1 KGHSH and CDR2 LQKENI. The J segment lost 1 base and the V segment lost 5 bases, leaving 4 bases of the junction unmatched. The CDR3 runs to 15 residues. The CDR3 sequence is CASSTQGQNTGELFF. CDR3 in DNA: TGTGCCAGCTCAACACAGGGGCAGAACACCGGGGAGCTGTTTTTT.

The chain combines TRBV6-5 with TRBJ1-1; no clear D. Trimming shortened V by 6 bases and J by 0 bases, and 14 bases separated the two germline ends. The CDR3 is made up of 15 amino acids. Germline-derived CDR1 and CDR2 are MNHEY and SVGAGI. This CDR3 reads CASRTWGGMNTEAFF. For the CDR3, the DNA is TGTGCCAGCAGGACTTGGGGAGGGATGAACACTGAAGCTTTCTTT.

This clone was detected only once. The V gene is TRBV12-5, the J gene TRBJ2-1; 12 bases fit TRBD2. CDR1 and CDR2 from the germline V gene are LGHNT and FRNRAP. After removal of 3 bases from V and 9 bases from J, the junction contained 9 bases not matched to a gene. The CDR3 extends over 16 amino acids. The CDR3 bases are TGTGCTAGTGGTTTCCCTAGCGGGGGGGCCGTTTTTGAGCAGTTCTTC. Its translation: CASGFPSGGAVFEQFF.

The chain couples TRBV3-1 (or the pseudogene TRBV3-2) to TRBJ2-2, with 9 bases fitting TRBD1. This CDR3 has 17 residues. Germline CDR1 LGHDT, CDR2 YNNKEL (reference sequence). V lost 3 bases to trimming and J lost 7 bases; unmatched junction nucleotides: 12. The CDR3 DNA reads TGTGCCAGCAGCCAGGCTTTAGGGACAGGGCGACTCGGGGAGCTGTTTTTT. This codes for CASSQALGTGRLGELFF.

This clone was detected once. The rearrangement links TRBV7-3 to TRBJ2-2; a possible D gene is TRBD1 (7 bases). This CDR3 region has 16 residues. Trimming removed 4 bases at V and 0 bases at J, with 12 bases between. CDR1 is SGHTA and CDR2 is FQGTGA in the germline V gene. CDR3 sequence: CASSSQGGANTGELFF. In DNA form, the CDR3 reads TGTGCCAGCAGCTCGCAGGGGGGTGCGAACACCGGGGAGCTGTTTTTT.

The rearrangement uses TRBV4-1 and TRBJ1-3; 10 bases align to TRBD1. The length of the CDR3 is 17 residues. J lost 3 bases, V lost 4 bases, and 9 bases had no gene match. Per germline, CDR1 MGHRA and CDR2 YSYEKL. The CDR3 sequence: CASSPRQGAGGGNTIYF. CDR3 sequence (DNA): TGCGCCAGCAGCCCAAGACAGGGGGCTGGTGGTGGAAACACCATATATTTT.

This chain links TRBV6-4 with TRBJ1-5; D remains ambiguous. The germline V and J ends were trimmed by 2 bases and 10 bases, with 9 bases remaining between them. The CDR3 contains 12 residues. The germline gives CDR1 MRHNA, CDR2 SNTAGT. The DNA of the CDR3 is TGTGCCAGCAGTGACGGCGTAGCCCCCCAGCATTTT. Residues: CASSDGVAPQHF.

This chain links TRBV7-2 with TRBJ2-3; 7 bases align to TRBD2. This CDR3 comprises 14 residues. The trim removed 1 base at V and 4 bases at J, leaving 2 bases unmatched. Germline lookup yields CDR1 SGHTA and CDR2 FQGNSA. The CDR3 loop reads CASSLGTSSDTQYF. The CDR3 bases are TGTGCCAGCAGCTTAGGGACTAGTTCAGATACGCAGTATTTT. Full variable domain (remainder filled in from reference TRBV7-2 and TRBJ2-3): GAGVSQSPSNKVTEKGKDVELRCDPISGHTALYWYRQSLGQGLEFLIYFQGNSAPDKSGLPSDRFSAERTGGSVSTLTIQRTQQEDSAVYLCASSLGTSSDTQYFGPGTRLTVL.

CDR3 nucleotide sequence: TGTGCCAGCAGCCAATCCCTGGGAGACAGGGGGCGGAGGGAGCAGTACTTC. Its translation: CASSQSLGDRGRREQYF. This rearrangement joins TRBV3-1 (or the pseudogene TRBV3-2) to TRBJ2-7; 10 bases match TRBD1. This CDR3 is 17 amino acids long. V shed 2 bases and J 7 bases; nucleotides not matched to a gene: 14. CDR1 and CDR2 (germline): LGHDT, YNNKEL (reference sequence).

The DNA for the CDR3 is TGTGCCAGCAGCTTAGCGGTCGGTAGCTCCTACGAGCAGTACTTC. Its protein is CASSLAVGSSYEQYF. The V call is TRBV7-2, the J call TRBJ2-7; D is undetermined. V was clipped by 0 bases and J by 0 bases, with 9 bases between them. The CDR3 has 15 amino acids. The germline CDR1 and CDR2 sequences are SGHTA and FQGNSA.